This T cell receptor (beta chain) was retrieved from a study of T cells in Graves' hyperthyroidism and ophthalmopathy. From RNA transcripts, TCR beta CDR3 regions were amplified. A set of HTBI primers served as the primers for a first-round RT-PCR of the TCR CDR3. TCRdb processed the multiplex PCR reads anew with MiXCR; each CDR3 protein has one entry. In the table there are hundreds of thousands of distinct CDR3 sequences, roughly 40% of which are singletons. Points on this clonotype: Its antigen is unidentified.

General study results and limits: Blood also held most thyroid clonotypes expanded beyond 0.001.

Material for sequencing was blood. This receptor was identified in a man aged 18 to 29 with Graves' hyperthyroidism.

The CDR3 DNA is TGTGCCAGCAGTCCCCCGGGACTAGCGGGGGATCAAGAGACCCAGTACTTC. Protein sequence: CASSPPGLAGDQETQYF. The chain recombines TRBV7-9 with TRBJ2-5; 14 nucleotides line up with TRBD2. V lost 6 bases to trimming and J lost 2 bases; unmatched junction nucleotides: 8. Germline values: CDR1 SEHNR, CDR2 FQNEAQ (reference sequence). CDR3 size: 17 residues.